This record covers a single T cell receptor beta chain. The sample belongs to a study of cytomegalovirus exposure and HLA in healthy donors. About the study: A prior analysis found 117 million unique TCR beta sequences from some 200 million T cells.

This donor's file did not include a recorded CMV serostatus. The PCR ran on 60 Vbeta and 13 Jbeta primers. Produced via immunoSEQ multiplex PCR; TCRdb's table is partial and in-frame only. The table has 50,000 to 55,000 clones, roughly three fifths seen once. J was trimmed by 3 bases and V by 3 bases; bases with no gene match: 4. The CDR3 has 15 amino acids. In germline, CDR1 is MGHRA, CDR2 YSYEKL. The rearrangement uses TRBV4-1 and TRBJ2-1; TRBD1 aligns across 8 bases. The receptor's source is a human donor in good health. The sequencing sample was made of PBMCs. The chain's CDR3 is CASSQGTGDYNEQFF. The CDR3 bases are TGCGCCAGCAGCCAGGGGACAGGCGACTACAATGAGCAGTTCTTC.